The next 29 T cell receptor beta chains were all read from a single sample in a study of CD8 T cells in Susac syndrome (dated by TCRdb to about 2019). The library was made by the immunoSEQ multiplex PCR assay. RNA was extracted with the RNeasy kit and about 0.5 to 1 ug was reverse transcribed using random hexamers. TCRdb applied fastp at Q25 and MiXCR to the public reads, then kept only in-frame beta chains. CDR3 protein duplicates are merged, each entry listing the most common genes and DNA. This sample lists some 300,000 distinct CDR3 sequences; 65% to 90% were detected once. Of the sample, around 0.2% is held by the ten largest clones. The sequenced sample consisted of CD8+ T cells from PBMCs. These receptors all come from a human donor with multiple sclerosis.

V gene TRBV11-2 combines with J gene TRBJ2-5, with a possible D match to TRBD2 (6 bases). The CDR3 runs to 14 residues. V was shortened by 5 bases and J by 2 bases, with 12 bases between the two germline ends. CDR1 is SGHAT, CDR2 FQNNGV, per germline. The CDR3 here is CASSTRTIQETQYF. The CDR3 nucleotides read TGTGCCAGCAGCACCCGGACTATTCAAGAGACCCAGTACTTC.

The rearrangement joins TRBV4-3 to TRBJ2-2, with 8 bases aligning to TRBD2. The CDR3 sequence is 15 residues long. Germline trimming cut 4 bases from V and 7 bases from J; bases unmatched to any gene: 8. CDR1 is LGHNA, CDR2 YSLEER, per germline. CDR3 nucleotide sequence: TGCGCCAGCAGCCCAAGCGGGAGCTACGGCGGGGAGCTGTTTTTT. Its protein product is CASSPSGSYGGELFF.

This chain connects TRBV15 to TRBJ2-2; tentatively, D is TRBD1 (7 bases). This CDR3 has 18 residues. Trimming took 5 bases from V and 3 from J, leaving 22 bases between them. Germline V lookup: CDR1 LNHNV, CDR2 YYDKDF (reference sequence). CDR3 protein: CATSEVPQGRFDTGELFF. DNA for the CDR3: TGTGCCACCAGCGAGGTCCCACAGGGGAGGTTCGACACCGGGGAGCTGTTTTTT.

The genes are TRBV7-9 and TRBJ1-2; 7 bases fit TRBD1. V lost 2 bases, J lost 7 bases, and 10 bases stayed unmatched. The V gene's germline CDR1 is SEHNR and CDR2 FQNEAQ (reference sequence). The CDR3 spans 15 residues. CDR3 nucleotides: TGTGCCAGCAGCTTACCGAGACAGGGTCTTTTTGGCTACACCTTC. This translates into CASSLPRQGLFGYTF.

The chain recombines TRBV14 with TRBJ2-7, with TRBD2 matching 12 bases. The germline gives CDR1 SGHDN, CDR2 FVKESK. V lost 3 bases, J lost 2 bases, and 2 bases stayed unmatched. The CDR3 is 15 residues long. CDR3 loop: CASSHRLAGAYEQYF. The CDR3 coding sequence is TGTGCCAGCAGCCATCGACTAGCGGGAGCCTACGAGCAGTACTTC.

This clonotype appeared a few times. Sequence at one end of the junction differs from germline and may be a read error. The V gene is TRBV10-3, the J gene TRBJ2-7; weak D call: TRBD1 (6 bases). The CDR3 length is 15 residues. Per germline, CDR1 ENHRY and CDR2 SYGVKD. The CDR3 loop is CAISQSTGTPYEQYF. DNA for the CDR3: TGTGCTATCAGTCAATCCACAGGGACACCCTACGAGCAGTACTTC.

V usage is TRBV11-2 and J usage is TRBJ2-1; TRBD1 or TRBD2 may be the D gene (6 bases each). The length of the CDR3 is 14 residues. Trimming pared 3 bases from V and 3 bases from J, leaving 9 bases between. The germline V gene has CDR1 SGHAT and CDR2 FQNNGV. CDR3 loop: CASSLEGHYNEQFF. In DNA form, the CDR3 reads TGTGCCAGCAGCTTGGAGGGACACTACAATGAGCAGTTCTTC.

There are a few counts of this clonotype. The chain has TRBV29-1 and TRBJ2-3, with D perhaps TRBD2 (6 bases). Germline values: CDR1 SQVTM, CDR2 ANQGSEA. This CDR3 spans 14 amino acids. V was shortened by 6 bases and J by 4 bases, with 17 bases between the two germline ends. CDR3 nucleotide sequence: TGCAGCGTCCGTCTAGCGTCCACCGCAGATACGCAGTATTTT. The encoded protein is CSVRLASTADTQYF.

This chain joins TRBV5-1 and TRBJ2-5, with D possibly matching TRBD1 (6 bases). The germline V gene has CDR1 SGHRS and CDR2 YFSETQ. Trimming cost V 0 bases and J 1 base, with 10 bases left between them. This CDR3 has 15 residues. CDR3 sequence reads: CASSLEGQPQETQYF. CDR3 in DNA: TGCGCCAGCAGCTTGGAAGGACAGCCCCAAGAGACCCAGTACTTC.

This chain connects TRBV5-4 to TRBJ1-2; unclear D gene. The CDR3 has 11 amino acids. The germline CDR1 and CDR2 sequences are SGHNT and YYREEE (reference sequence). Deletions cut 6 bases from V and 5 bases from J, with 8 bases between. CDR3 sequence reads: CASTQGYGYTF. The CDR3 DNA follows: TGTGCCAGCACCCAAGGGTATGGCTACACCTTC.

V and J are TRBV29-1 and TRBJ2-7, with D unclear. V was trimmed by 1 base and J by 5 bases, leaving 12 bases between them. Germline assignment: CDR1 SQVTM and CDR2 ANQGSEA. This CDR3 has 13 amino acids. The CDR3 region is CSVEVFSSHEQYF. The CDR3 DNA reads TGCAGCGTTGAAGTTTTTTCGAGCCACGAGCAGTACTTC.

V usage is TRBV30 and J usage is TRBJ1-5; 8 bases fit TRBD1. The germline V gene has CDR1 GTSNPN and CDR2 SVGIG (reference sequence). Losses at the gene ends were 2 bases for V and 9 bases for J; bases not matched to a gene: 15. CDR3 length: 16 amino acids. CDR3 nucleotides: TGTGCCTGGAGTCACGCGGCCCAGGGGGCCTTGGGGCCCCAGCATTTT. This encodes CAWSHAAQGALGPQHF.

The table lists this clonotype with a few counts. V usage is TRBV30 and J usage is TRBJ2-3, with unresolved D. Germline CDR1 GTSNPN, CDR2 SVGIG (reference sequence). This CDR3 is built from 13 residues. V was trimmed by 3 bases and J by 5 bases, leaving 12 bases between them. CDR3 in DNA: TGTGCCTGGAGCCTCGTCGAAGTAGATACGCAGTATTTT. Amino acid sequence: CAWSLVEVDTQYF.

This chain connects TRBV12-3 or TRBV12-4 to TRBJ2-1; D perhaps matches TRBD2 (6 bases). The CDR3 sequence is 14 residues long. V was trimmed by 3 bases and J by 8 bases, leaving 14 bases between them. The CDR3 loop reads CASSFISSVDEQFF. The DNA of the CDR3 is TGTGCCAGCAGTTTTATCTCTAGCGTTGATGAGCAGTTCTTC.

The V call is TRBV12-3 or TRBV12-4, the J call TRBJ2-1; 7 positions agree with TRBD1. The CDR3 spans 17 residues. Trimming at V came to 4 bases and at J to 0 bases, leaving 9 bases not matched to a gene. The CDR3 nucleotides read TGTGCCAGCAGTTCCGGGACAGAGAGGAGCTCCTACAATGAGCAGTTCTTC. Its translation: CASSSGTERSSYNEQFF.

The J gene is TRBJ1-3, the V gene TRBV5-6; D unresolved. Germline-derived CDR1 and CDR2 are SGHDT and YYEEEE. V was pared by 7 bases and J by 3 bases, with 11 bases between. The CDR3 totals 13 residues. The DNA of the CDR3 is TGTGCCAGCTTAGCGGGTTTTGGAAACACCATATATTTT. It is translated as CASLAGFGNTIYF.

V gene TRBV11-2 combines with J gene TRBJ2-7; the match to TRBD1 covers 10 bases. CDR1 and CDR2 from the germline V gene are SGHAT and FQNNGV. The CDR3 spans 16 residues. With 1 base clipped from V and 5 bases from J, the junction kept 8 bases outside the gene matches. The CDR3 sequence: CASSLGGDRGLHEQYF. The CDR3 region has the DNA TGTGCCAGCAGCTTAGGGGGAGACAGGGGGCTCCACGAGCAGTACTTC. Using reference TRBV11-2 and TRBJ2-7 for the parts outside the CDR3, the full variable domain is EAGVAQSPRYKIIEKRQSVAFWCNPISGHATLYWYQQILGQGPKLLIQFQNNGVVDDSQLPKDRFSAERLKGVDSTLKIQPAKLEDSAVYLCASSLGGDRGLHEQYFGPGTRLTVT.

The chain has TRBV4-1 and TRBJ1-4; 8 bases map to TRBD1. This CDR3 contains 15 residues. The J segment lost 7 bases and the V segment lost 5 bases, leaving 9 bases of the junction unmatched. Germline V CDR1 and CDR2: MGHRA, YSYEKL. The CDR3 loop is CASSTWTGSGEKLFF. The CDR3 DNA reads TGCGCCAGCAGCACTTGGACAGGGTCGGGTGAAAAACTGTTTTTT.

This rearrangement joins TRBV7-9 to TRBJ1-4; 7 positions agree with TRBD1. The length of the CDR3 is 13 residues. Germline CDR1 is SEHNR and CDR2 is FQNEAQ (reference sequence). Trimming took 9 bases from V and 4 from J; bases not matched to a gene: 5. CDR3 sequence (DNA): TGTGCCAGTCGGGACAGCCTTAATGAAAAACTGTTTTTT. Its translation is CASRDSLNEKLFF.

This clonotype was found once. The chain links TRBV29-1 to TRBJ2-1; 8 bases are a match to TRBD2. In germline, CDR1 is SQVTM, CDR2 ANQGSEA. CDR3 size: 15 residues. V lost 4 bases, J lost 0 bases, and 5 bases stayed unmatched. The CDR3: CSVVLAGASYNEQFF. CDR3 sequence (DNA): TGCAGCGTTGTTCTAGCGGGTGCCTCCTACAATGAGCAGTTCTTC.

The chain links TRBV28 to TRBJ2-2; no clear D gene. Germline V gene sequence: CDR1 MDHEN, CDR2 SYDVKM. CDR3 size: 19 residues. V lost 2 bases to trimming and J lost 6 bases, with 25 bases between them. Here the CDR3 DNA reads TGTGCCAGCAGTTTACTTCTCGACCAGGCAGGCATCTACGCCGGGGAGCTGTTTTTT. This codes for CASSLLLDQAGIYAGELFF.

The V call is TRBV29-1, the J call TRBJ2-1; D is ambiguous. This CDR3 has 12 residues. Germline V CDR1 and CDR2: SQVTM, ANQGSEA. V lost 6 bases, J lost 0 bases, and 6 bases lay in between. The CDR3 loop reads CSVSLSYNEQFF. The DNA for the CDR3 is TGCAGCGTGTCCCTCTCCTACAATGAGCAGTTCTTC.

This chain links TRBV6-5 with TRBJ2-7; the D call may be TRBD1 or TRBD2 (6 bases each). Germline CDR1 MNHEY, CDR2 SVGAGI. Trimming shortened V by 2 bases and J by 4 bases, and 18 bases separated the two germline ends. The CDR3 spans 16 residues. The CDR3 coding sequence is TGTGCCAGCAGTTACGCGTCCAGGCAGGGGAGGTACGAGCAGTACTTC. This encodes CASSYASRQGRYEQYF.

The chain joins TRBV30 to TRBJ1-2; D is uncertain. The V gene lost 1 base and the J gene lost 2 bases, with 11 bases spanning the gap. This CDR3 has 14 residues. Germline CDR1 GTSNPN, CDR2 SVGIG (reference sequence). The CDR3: CAWSGPAQNYGYTF. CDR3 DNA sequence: TGTGCCTGGAGTGGACCAGCGCAGAACTATGGCTACACCTTC.

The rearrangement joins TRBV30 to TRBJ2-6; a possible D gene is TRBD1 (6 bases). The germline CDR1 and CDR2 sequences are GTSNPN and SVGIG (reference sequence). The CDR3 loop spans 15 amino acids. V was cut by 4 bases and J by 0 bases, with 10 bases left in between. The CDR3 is CAWTPDSSGANVLTF. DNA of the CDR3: TGTGCCTGGACCCCGGACAGCTCTGGGGCCAACGTCCTGACTTTC.

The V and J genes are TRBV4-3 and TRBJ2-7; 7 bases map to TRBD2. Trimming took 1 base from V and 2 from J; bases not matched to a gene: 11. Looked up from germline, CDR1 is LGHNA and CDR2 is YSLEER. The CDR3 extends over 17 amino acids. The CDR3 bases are TGCGCCAGCAGCCAAGCTATCGGTCCTAGCGGCGCCTACGAGCAGTACTTC. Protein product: CASSQAIGPSGAYEQYF.

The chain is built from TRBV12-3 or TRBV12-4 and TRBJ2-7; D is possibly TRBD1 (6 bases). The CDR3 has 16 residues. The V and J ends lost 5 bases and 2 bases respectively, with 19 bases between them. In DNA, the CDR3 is TGTGCCAGCAGTGTAACACAGGGTACCAAAACCTACGAGCAGTACTTC. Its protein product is CASSVTQGTKTYEQYF.

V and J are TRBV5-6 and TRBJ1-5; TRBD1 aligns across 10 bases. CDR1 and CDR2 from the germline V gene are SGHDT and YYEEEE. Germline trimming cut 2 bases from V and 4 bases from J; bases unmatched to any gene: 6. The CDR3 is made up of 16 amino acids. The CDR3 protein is CASSFRQGANNQPQHF. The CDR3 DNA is TGTGCCAGCAGCTTCCGACAGGGGGCCAATAATCAGCCCCAGCATTTT.

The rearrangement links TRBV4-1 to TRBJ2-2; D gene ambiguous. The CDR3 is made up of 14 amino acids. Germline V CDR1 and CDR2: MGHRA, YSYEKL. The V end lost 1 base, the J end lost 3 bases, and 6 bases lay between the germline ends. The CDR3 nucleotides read TGCGCCAGCAGCCAAGCAGAGTACACCGGGGAGCTGTTTTTT. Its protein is CASSQAEYTGELFF.